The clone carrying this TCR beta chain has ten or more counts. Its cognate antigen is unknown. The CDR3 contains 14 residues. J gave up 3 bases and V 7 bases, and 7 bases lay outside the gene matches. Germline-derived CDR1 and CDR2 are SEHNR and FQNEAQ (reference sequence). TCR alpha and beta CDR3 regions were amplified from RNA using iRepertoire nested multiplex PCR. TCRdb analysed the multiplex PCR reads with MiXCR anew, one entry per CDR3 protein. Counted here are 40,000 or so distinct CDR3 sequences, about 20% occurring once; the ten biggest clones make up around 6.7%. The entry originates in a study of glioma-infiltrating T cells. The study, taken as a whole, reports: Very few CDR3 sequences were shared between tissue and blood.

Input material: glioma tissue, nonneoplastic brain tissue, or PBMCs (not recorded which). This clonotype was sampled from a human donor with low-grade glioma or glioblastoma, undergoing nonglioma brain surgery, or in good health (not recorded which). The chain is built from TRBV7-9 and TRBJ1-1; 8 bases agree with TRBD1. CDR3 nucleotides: TGTGCCAGCACCTTGACAGGGGAGGACACTGAAGCTTTCTTT. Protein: CASTLTGEDTEAFF.